The 5 T cell receptor beta chains reported below all come from one sample, sequenced in a study of long-term antiretroviral therapy in people with HIV. The libraries were made with immunoSEQ v3.0 at survey level. Repertoires were generated with immunoSEQ multiplex PCR, while TCRdb's copy carries only in-frame clones and drops some. The table includes about 21,000 clones, approximately 86% detected once. The sample here was unsorted PBMCs, taken at the start of antiretroviral therapy. Every receptor here comes from a man aged 50 or older with HIV.

This clone was counted a single time. This chain joins TRBV5-8 and TRBJ2-5; D not resolved. V was clipped by 3 bases and J by 5 bases, with 17 bases between them. From germline, CDR1 is SGHTS and CDR2 YDEGEE. This CDR3 contains 15 residues. The CDR3 loop is CASSSDGYLTETQYF. Here the CDR3 DNA reads TGTGCCAGCAGCTCGGACGGCTACCTTACGGAGACCCAGTACTTC.

The V gene is TRBV7-9, the J gene TRBJ2-3; the match to TRBD2 covers 10 bases. V trimming: 2 bases; J trimming: 4 bases; junction bases outside the gene matches: 6. Germline V gene data show CDR1 as SEHNR and CDR2 as FQNEAQ (reference sequence). There are 16 residues in the CDR3. DNA of the CDR3: TGTGCCAGCAGCTTAACAGCGGGAGGGCCGGCAGATACGCAGTATTTT. Translated: CASSLTAGGPADTQYF.

This rearrangement joins TRBV5-1 to TRBJ2-2; D is perhaps TRBD1 (5 bases). Germline CDR1 reads SGHRS; CDR2 reads YFSETQ. The CDR3 is 15 amino acids. V was cut by 5 bases and J by 2 bases, with 13 bases left in between. The CDR3 reads CASSLSGSNTGELFF. The DNA for the CDR3 is TGCGCCAGCAGTCTGTCAGGGTCAAACACCGGGGAGCTGTTTTTT.

The chain recombines TRBV7-9 with TRBJ1-4; weak D call: TRBD1 (5 bases). Per germline, CDR1 SEHNR and CDR2 FQNEAQ (reference sequence). V lost 1 base and J 6 bases, leaving 12 bases between the germline ends. The CDR3 is 15 residues long. The CDR3 is CASSLVGGGDEKLFF. In DNA, the CDR3 is TGTGCCAGCAGCTTAGTTGGCGGAGGGGATGAAAAACTGTTTTTT.

The CDR3 nucleotides read TGTGCCAGCACCCGACTCAGGGGCTATGGCTACACCTTC. Protein product: CASTRLRGYGYTF. The rearrangement uses TRBV6-1 and TRBJ1-2; possible D gene TRBD1, 6 bases. The germline V gene encodes CDR1 MNHNS and CDR2 SASEGT. The CDR3 spans 13 residues. Trimming removed 7 bases at V and 4 bases at J, with 13 bases between.